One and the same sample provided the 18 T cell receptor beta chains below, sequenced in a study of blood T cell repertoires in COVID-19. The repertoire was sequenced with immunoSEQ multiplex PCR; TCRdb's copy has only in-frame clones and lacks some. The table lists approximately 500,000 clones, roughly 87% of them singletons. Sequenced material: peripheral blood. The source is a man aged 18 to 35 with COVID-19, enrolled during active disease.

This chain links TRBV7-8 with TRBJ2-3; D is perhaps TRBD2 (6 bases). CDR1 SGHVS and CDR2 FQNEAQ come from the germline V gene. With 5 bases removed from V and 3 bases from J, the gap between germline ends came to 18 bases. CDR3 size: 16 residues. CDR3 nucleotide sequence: TGTGCCAGCAGCCATATCCCCGGGGGTCGGACAGATACGCAGTATTTT. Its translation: CASSHIPGGRTDTQYF. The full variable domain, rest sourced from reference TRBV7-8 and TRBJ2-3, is GAGVSQSPRYKVAKRGQDVALRCDPISGHVSLFWYQQALGQGPEFLTYFQNEAQLDKSGLPSDRFFAERPEGSVSTLKIQRTQQEDSAVYLCASSHIPGGRTDTQYFGPGTRLTVL.

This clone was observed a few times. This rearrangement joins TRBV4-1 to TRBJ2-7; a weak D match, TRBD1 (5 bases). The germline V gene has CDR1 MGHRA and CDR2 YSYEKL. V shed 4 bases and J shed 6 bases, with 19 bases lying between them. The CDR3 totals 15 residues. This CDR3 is CASSPRQSPRSEQYF. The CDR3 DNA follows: TGCGCCAGCAGCCCGCGACAGAGCCCCAGATCCGAGCAGTACTTC.

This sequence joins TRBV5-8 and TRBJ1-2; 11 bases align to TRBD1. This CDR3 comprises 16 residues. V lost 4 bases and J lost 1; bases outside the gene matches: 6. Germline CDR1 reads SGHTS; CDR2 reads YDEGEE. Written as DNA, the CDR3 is TGTGCCAGCAGCAAGGGACAGGGGGAGTATAACTATGGCTACACCTTC. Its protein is CASSKGQGEYNYGYTF.

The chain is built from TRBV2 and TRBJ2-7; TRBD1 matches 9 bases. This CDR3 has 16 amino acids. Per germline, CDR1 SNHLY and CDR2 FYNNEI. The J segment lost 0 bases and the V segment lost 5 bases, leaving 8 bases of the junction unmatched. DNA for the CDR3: TGTGCCAGCAGTCGGGGACAGGGCTCGACCTCCTACGAGCAGTACTTC. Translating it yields CASSRGQGSTSYEQYF.

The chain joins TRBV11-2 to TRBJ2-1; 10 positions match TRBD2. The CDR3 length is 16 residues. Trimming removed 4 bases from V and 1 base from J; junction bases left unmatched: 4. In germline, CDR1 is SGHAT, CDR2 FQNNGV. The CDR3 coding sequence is TGTGCCAGCAGCTCCATAGCGGGAGGTTCCTACAATGAGCAGTTCTTC. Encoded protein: CASSSIAGGSYNEQFF. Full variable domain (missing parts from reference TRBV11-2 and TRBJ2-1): EAGVAQSPRYKIIEKRQSVAFWCNPISGHATLYWYQQILGQGPKLLIQFQNNGVVDDSQLPKDRFSAERLKGVDSTLKIQPAKLEDSAVYLCASSSIAGGSYNEQFFGPGTRLTVL.

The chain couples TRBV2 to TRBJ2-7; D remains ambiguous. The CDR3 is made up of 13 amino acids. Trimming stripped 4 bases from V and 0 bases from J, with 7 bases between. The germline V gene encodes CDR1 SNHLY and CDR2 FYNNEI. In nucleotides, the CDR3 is TGTGCCAGCAGTGTGGTTAGCTCCTACGAGCAGTACTTC. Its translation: CASSVVSSYEQYF.

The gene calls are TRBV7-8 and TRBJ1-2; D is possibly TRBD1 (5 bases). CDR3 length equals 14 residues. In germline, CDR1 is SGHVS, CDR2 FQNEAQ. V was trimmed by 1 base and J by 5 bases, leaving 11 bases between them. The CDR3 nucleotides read TGTGCCAGCAGCTTAGTAGGGGCGCAGTATGGCTACACCTTC. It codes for CASSLVGAQYGYTF.

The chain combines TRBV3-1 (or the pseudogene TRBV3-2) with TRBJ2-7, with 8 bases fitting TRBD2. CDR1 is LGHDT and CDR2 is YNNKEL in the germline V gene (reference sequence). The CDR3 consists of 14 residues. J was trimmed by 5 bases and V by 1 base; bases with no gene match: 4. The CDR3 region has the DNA TGTGCCAGCAGCCAAGCCGGGGGGGCTAACGAGCAGTACTTC. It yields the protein CASSQAGGANEQYF.

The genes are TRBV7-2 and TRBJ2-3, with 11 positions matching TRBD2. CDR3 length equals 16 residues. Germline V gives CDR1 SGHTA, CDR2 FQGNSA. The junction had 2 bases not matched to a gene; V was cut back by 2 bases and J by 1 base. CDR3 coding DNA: TGTGCCAGCAGCTTATTGGGACTAGCGGGCACAGATACGCAGTATTTT. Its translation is CASSLLGLAGTDTQYF.

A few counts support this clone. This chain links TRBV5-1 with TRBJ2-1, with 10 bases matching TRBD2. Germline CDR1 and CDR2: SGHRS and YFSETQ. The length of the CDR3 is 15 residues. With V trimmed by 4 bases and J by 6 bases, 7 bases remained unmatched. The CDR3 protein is CASSLRASGGNEQFF. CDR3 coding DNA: TGCGCCAGCAGCCTTCGGGCTAGCGGGGGCAATGAGCAGTTCTTC.

CDR3 sequence: CASSQSWPERGVGSYEQYF. The CDR3 DNA sequence: TGCGCCAGCAGTCAATCATGGCCCGAGCGGGGAGTGGGTTCCTACGAGCAGTACTTC. The chain joins TRBV23-1 to TRBJ2-7; 7 bases align to TRBD2. TRBV23-1 is placed among ORFs of uncertain function. J was trimmed by 1 base and V by 0 bases; bases with no gene match: 15. CDR3 length: 19 amino acids.

The CDR3: CASSVEPQVSPLHF. In DNA, the CDR3 is TGTGCCAGCAGCGTAGAGCCCCAAGTTTCACCCCTCCACTTT. This chain connects TRBV9 to TRBJ1-6; D gene ambiguous. Germline CDR1 reads SGDLS; CDR2 reads YYNGEE. There are 14 residues in the CDR3. Trimming cost V 0 bases and J 9 bases, with 10 bases left between them.

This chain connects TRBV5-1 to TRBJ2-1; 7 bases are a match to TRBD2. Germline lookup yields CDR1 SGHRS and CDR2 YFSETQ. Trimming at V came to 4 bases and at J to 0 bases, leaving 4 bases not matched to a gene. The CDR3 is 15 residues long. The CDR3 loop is CASSPASGSYNEQFF. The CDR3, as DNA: TGCGCCAGCAGCCCCGCTAGCGGCTCCTACAATGAGCAGTTCTTC.

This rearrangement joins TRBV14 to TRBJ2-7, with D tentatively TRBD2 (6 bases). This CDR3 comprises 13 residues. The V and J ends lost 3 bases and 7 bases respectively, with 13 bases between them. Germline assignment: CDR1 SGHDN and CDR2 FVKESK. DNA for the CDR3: TGTGCCAGCAGCCACTTCGGGGGAGGAGAGCAGTACTTC. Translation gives CASSHFGGGEQYF. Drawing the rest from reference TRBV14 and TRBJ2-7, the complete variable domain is EAGVTQFPSHSVIEKGQTVTLRCDPISGHDNLYWYRRVMGKEIKFLLHFVKESKQDESGMPNNRFLAERTGGTYSTLKVQPAELEDSGVYFCASSHFGGGEQYFGPGTRLTVT.

This CDR3 is CASSPGTSGGDNEQFF. The DNA of the CDR3 is TGTGCCAGCAGCCCAGGGACTAGCGGGGGCGACAATGAGCAGTTCTTC. V usage is TRBV3-1 (or the pseudogene TRBV3-2) and J usage is TRBJ2-1; 14 bases are a match to TRBD2. V dropped 4 bases and J dropped 5; count of bases not matched to a gene: 4. CDR3 size: 16 residues. Looked up from germline, CDR1 is LGHDT and CDR2 is YNNKEL (reference sequence).

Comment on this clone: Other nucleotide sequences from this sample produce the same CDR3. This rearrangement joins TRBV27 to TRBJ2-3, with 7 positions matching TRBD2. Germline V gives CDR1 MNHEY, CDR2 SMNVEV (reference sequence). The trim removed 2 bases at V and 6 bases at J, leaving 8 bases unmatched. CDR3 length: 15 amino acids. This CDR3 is CASSLLAGVTDTQYF. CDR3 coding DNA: TGTGCCAGCAGTTTACTCGCGGGAGTCACCGATACGCAGTATTTT.

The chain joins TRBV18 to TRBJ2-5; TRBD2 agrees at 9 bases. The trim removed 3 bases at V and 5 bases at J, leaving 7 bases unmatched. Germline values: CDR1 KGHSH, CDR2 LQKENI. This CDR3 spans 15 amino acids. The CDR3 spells CASSPALAGRETQYF. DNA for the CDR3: TGTGCCAGCTCACCGGCGCTAGCGGGACGGGAGACCCAGTACTTC.

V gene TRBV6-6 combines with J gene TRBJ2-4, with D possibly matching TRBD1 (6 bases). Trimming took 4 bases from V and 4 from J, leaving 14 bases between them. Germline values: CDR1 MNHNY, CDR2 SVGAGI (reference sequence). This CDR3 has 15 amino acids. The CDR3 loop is CASSWLRDTKNIQYF. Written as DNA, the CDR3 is TGTGCCAGCAGTTGGCTCCGGGACACAAAAAACATTCAGTACTTC.